This TCR beta chain came from a study of blood T cell repertoires in COVID-19. Overall study context: Sources were T cells, B-cell-depleted T cells, or PBMCs; the material itself was cDNA or gDNA.

Points on this clone: Other DNA sequences in the same sample also yield this CDR3.

Participants' reported clinical history set cohort assignment. The CDR3 contains 13 residues. Trimming took 4 bases from V and 8 from J; bases not matched to a gene: 7. In germline, CDR1 is SGHRS, CDR2 YFSETQ. The protocol was immunoSEQ multiplex PCR, while the TCRdb copy is restricted to in-frame clones and leaves out a portion. Here the sample spans fewer than 400,000 clones, roughly nine tenths being singletons. The sequencing input was PBMCs or T cells enriched from blood (not recorded which). This clonotype was sampled from a woman between 25 and 40 years old who had been exposed to COVID-19. The rearrangement joins TRBV5-1 to TRBJ1-2, with 8 bases aligning to TRBD1. CDR3 DNA sequence: TGCGCCAGCAGCCTCGGACAGGGTCGAGGCTACACCTTC. This codes for CASSLGQGRGYTF.